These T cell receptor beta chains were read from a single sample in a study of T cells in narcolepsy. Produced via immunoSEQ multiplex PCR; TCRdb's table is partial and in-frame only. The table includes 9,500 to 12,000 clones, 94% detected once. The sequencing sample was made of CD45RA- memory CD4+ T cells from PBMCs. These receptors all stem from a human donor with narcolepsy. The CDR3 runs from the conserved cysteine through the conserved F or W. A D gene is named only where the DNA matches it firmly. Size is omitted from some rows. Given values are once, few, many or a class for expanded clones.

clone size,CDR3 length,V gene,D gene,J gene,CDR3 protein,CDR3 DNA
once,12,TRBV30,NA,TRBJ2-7,CAWSLGWREQYF,TGTGCCTGGAGTCTCGGGTGGCGGGAGCAGTACTTC
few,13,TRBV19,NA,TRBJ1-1,CASMGLRDTEAFF,TGTGCCAGTATGGGTTTAAGGGACACTGAAGCTTTCTTT
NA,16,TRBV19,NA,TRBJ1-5,CASSIVGGGGNQPQHF,TGTGCCAGTAGTATAGTGGGAGGTGGTGGCAATCAGCCCCAGCATTTT
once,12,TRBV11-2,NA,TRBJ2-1,CASRRTANEQFF,TGTGCCAGCAGAAGGACTGCCAATGAGCAGTTCTTC
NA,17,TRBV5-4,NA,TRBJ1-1,CASSKLQGIVANTEAFF,TGTGCCAGCAGCAAGTTACAGGGAATTGTAGCGAACACTGAAGCTTTCTTT
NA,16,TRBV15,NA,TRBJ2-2,CATSRPTGRLTGELFF,TGTGCCACCAGCAGACCTACAGGGAGACTCACCGGGGAGCTGTTTTTT
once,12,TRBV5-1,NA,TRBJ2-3,CASSISTDTQYF,TGCGCCAGCAGCATTAGCACAGATACGCAGTATTTT
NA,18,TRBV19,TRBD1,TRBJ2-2,CASSIDRGLPMNTGELFF,TGTGCCAGTAGTATAGACAGGGGGCTACCAATGAACACCGGGGAGCTGTTTTTT
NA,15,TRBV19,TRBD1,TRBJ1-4,CASSVSTGMNGKLFF,TGTGCCAGTAGTGTGTCGACAGGGATGAATGGAAAACTGTTTTTT
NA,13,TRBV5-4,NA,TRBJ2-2,CASSGTFTGELFF,TGTGCCAGCAGCGGCACCTTCACCGGGGAGCTGTTTTTT
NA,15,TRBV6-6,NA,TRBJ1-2,CASSSGARGIYGYTF,TGTGCCAGCAGTTCCGGTGCCAGGGGAATCTATGGCTACACCTTC
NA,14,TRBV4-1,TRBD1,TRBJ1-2,CASSQLQGAGGYTF,TGCGCCAGCAGCCAGTTACAGGGGGCAGGGGGCTACACCTTC
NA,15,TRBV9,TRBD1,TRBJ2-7,CASSTRTGGLNEQYF,TGTGCCAGCAGCACTAGGACAGGGGGCTTAAACGAGCAGTACTTC
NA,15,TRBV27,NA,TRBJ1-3,CASSLTYSSGNTIYF,TGTGCCAGCAGTTTAACGTACAGCTCTGGAAACACCATATATTTT
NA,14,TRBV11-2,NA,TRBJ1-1,CASSLGWTSAEAFF,TGTGCCAGCAGCTTAGGGTGGACTTCGGCCGAAGCTTTCTTT
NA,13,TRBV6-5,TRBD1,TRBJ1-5,CASSGTAYQPQHF,TGTGCCAGCAGTGGGACAGCCTATCAGCCCCAGCATTTT
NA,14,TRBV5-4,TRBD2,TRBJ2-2,CATNRGGNTGELFF,TGTGCCACCAATCGGGGGGGGAACACCGGGGAGCTGTTTTTT
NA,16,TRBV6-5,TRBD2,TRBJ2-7,CASSYWNPSGRAAQYF,TGTGCCAGCAGTTACTGGAATCCGAGCGGGAGGGCCGCGCAGTACTTC
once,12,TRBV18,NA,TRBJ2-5,CASSPSRETQYF,TGTGCCAGCTCCCCTAGTAGGGAGACCCAGTACTTC
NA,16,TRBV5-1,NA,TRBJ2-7,CASSLAGGASSYEQYF,TGCGCCAGCAGCTTGGCGGGGGGCGCGAGCTCCTACGAGCAGTACTTC
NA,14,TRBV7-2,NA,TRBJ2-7,CASSPGSAVYEQYF,TGTGCCAGCAGCCCGGGAAGCGCGGTCTACGAGCAGTACTTC
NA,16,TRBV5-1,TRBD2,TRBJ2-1,CASSLAALGTSYEQFF,TGCGCCAGCAGCTTGGCGGCCCTAGGGACTAGCTATGAGCAGTTCTTC
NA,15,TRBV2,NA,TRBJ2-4,CASSDPGGAKNIQYF,TGTGCCAGCAGTGATCCAGGGGGGGCCAAAAACATTCAGTACTTC
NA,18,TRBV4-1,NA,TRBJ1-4,CASSQTHGMTGGSEKLFF,TGCGCCAGCAGCCAGACCCATGGGATGACAGGAGGATCCGAAAAACTGTTTTTT
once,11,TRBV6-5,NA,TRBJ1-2,CASSAGHGYTF,TGTGCCAGCTCGGCGGGGCATGGCTACACCTTC
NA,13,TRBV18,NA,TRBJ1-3,CASSPGGGNTIYF,TGTGCCAGCTCACCGGGGGGCGGAAACACCATATATTTT
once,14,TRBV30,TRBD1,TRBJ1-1,CAWSVQGVGTEAFF,TGTGCCTGGAGTGTTCAGGGGGTAGGGACTGAAGCTTTCTTT
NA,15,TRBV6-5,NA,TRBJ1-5,CASGTGLTSNQPQHF,TGTGCCAGCGGAACAGGCTTGACTAGCAATCAGCCCCAGCATTTT
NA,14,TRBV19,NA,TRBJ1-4,CASKSWGEHEKLFF,TGTGCCAGCAAGAGCTGGGGTGAGCATGAAAAACTGTTTTTT
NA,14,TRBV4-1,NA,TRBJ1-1,CASSQDNIRTEAFF,TGCGCCAGCAGCCAAGACAATATTCGAACTGAAGCTTTCTTT
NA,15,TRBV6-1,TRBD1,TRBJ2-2,CASFRWTGVPGELFF,TGTGCCAGCTTTCGGTGGACAGGGGTGCCCGGGGAGCTGTTTTTT
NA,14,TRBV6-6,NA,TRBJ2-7,CASTLILNSYEQYF,TGTGCCAGCACTCTTATTCTAAACTCCTACGAGCAGTACTTC
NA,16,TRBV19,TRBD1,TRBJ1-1,CASSIRDRGLGTEAFF,TGTGCCAGTAGTATCCGGGACAGGGGGCTAGGTACTGAAGCTTTCTTT
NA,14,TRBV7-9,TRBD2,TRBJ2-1,CASTLGLAGNEQFF,TGTGCCAGCACTTTGGGACTAGCGGGGAATGAGCAGTTCTTC
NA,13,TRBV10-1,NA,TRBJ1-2,CASSERSDYGYTF,TGCGCCAGCAGTGAGAGGTCAGACTATGGCTACACCTTC
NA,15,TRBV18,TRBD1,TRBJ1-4,CASSPGSGQGEKLFF,TGTGCCAGCTCACCGGGGTCAGGACAGGGTGAAAAACTGTTTTTT
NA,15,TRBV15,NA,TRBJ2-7,CATSRDVGAGTSQYF,TGTGCCACCAGCAGAGACGTGGGGGCCGGGACCTCACAGTACTTC
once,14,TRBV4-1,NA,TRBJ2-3,CASSRDSGTDTQYF,TGCGCCAGCAGCCGGGATTCGGGCACAGATACGCAGTATTTT
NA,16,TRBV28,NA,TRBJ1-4,CASSLVTGTHNEKLFF,TGTGCCAGCAGTTTAGTTACAGGGACCCATAATGAAAAACTGTTTTTT
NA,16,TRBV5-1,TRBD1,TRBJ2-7,CASSLVGTGGTYEQYF,TGCGCCAGCAGCTTGGTGGGGACAGGGGGGACCTACGAGCAGTACTTC